This T cell receptor beta chain came from a study of PD-1 blockade in classical Hodgkin lymphoma. Findings and limits, study-wide: Only CD4+ TCR diversity, not CD8+, had risen significantly by C4D1. Causes of the repertoire differences remain undefined, possibly disease activity or prior therapy. Nivolumab starters within 1 year of ASCT were excluded.

Patients all relapsed after autologous stem cell transplantation, and there was variation in brentuximab vedotin exposure. Complete response, partial response or progressive disease constituted the best response categories observed. Note on this clone: Its antigen is unknown.

Measured with immunoSEQ multiplex PCR; TCRdb has only the in-frame clones, and not every one. The sample has 90,000 to 130,000 clones, nearly 90% seen once; the top ten hold nearly 20%. This TCR was recovered from a human donor with classical Hodgkin lymphoma. The sequencing here drew on peripheral blood mononuclear cells (PBMCs), taken before the second cycle of nivolumab.

CDR3 bases: TGTGCCAGCGTAGCGGGAGGGTACAATGAGCAGTTCTTC. Amino acid sequence: CASVAGGYNEQFF. The chain links TRBV7-9 to TRBJ2-1; 11 bases match TRBD2. The V gene end was trimmed by 8 bases and the J gene end by 4 bases; junction bases not matched to a gene: 1. CDR1 and CDR2 (germline): SEHNR, FQNEAQ (reference sequence). This CDR3 is 13 amino acids long.